A selection of T cell receptor beta chains follows, all from one sample in a study of T cells after yellow fever vaccination. A single record per CDR3 protein comes from TCRdb applying MiXCR to the 5' RACE reads. The sample has a few hundred thousand distinct CDR3 sequences, roughly a sixth seen once; the top ten hold 15% to 20%. The sequenced sample was PBMCs, obtained before the yellow fever booster vaccination. These receptors came from a man aged 18 to 29 who received the YFV17D yellow fever vaccine. Both conserved end residues are part of each CDR3. The D gene is left open where the match is weak. Expanded clones are given a class, and other clones once, few, many or no size at all.

clone size,CDR3 length,V gene,J gene,D gene,CDR3 protein,CDR3 DNA
NA,12,TRBV30,TRBJ2-5,NA,CAWGTRGSSPYF,TGTGCCTGGGGTACACGGGGAAGCTCCCCGTACTTC
NA,13,TRBV20-1,TRBJ2-5,TRBD2,CSGGSGGKETQYF,TGCAGTGGCGGCAGCGGGGGGAAAGAGACCCAGTACTTC
NA,16,TRBV20-1,TRBJ2-1,TRBD2,CSARDRLAGGLGEQFF,TGCAGTGCTAGAGATCGACTAGCGGGGGGGCTCGGTGAGCAGTTCTTC
NA,15,TRBV5-3,TRBJ2-7,NA,CARSLAVGGSYEQYF,TGTGCCAGAAGCTTGGCGGTCGGCGGATCCTACGAGCAGTACTTC
NA,15,TRBV20-1,TRBJ2-7,NA,CSARERGTGSYEQYF,TGCAGTGCTAGAGAGCGGGGGACAGGCTCCTACGAGCAGTACTTC
few,15,TRBV7-2,TRBJ2-4,NA,CASSLAGTRGNIQYF,TGTGCCAGCAGCTTAGCGGGGACGAGGGGAAACATTCAGTACTTC
many,15,TRBV20-1,TRBJ2-1,NA,CSAREAGSSYNEQFF,TGCAGTGCCCGAGAGGCGGGGAGCTCCTACAATGAGCAGTTCTTC
NA,16,TRBV4-2,TRBJ2-1,NA,CASSQDLRGNYNEQFF,TGTGCCAGCAGCCAAGATCTCCGGGGGAACTACAATGAGCAGTTCTTC
few,16,TRBV18,TRBJ2-3,NA,CASSPLPGMSTDTQYF,TGTGCCAGCTCACCACTTCCAGGGATGAGCACAGATACGCAGTATTTT
NA,15,TRBV5-1,TRBJ1-6,TRBD1,CASSWTGGAGSPLHF,TGCGCCAGCAGCTGGACAGGGGGCGCGGGTTCACCCCTCCACTTT
NA,14,TRBV12-3/TRBV12-4,TRBJ2-7,NA,CASNPGGPTYEQYF,TGTGCCAGCAACCCTGGGGGGCCTACCTACGAGCAGTACTTC
few,15,TRBV6-1,TRBJ1-5,TRBD1,CASRNRDRLNQPQHF,TGTGCCAGCAGGAACCGGGACAGGCTCAATCAGCCCCAGCATTTT
few,17,TRBV11-2,TRBJ2-5,TRBD2,CASSLRVRGGYQETQYF,TGTGCCAGCAGCTTACGGGTTCGGGGGGGGTACCAAGAGACCCAGTACTTC
few,14,TRBV7-9,TRBJ1-6,NA,CASTESRWGSPLHF,TGTGCCAGCACCGAAAGCCGGTGGGGTTCACCCCTCCACTTT
few,13,TRBV7-9,TRBJ2-3,NA,CASSLAGDDTQYF,TGTGCCAGCAGCTTAGCCGGGGACGATACGCAGTATTTT
few,14,TRBV19,TRBJ2-1,TRBD2,CASSISGDYNEQFF,TGTGCCAGTAGTATTAGCGGGGATTACAATGAGCAGTTCTTC
NA,14,TRBV19,TRBJ2-3,NA,CASSTLQSTDTQYF,TGTGCCAGTAGTACCCTACAAAGCACAGATACGCAGTATTTT
many,15,TRBV7-2,TRBJ2-1,NA,CASSLGGASYNEQFF,TGTGCCAGCAGCTTAGGGGGCGCCTCCTACAATGAGCAGTTCTTC
NA,13,TRBV10-3,TRBJ1-1,TRBD1,CAINSGGWSEAFF,TGTGCCATCAATTCAGGGGGTTGGAGTGAAGCTTTCTTT